The entry below gives a single T cell receptor beta chain sequence along with its context. What it binds is not known. This entry is derived from a study of blood T cells in healthy people across ages. PBMCs, at least 6 million per sample, were isolated. Per individual sample, total RNA of at least 5 micrograms was extracted. Primed by a sample-barcoded 5' primer and a J-beta primer mix, a second PCR proceeded for 7 to 11 cycles. TCRdb reprocessed the 5' RACE reads via MiXCR and lists one record per CDR3 protein. The data show about 640,000 distinct CDR3 sequences, around 54% seen once. Overall study findings and caveats: Fewer expanded clones and more diversity marked long-lived versus aged donors.

The CDR3 runs to 13 residues. Per the germline V gene, CDR1 is SGHVS and CDR2 is FQNEAQ. Trimming cost V 4 bases and J 4 bases, with 7 bases left between them. The sample taken for sequencing was blood. This chain connects TRBV7-8 to TRBJ2-2; D not resolved. This receptor was identified in a man aged 55 to 70 in good health. CDR3: CASSSISTGELFF. The DNA for the CDR3 is TGTGCCAGCAGCTCAATTAGCACCGGGGAGCTGTTTTTT. Drawing the rest from reference TRBV7-8 and TRBJ2-2, the complete variable domain is GAGVSQSPRYKVAKRGQDVALRCDPISGHVSLFWYQQALGQGPEFLTYFQNEAQLDKSGLPSDRFFAERPEGSVSTLKIQRTQQEDSAVYLCASSSISTGELFFGEGSRLTVL.